A selection of T cell receptor beta chains follows, all from one sample in a study of T cells in Graves' hyperthyroidism and ophthalmopathy. A single record per CDR3 protein comes from TCRdb applying MiXCR to the multiplex PCR reads. Here the sample spans hundreds of thousands of distinct CDR3 sequences, 30% to 40% being singletons. The specimen sequenced was blood. Receptors were obtained from a woman between 40 and 50 years old with Graves' hyperthyroidism. The CDR3 runs from the conserved cysteine through the conserved F or W. Each record gives: CDR3 length, V gene, clone size, J gene, D gene, CDR3 protein, CDR3 DNA. The D gene is left open where the match is weak. Rows may omit the clone size; those that give it use once, few, many or a size class.

len: 14; v_gene: TRBV27; abundance: few; j_gene: TRBJ2-7; d_gene: .; CDR3aa: CASKSTGPSYEQYF; CDR3nt: TGTGCCAGCAAGTCAACGGGCCCCTCCTACGAGCAGTACTTC
len: 19; v_gene: TRBV14; abundance: few; j_gene: TRBJ1-4; d_gene: .; CDR3aa: CASSSASAFRVAGREKLFF; CDR3nt: TGTGCCAGCAGCTCGGCCTCGGCCTTCCGGGTGGCCGGGCGTGAAAAACTGTTTTTT
len: 13; v_gene: TRBV28; abundance: many; j_gene: TRBJ2-5; d_gene: .; CDR3aa: CASSEVEGETQYF; CDR3nt: TGTGCCAGCAGCGAGGTGGAGGGAGAGACCCAGTACTTC
len: 12; v_gene: TRBV7-8; abundance: many; j_gene: TRBJ1-2; d_gene: .; CDR3aa: CASSLTGVGYTF; CDR3nt: TGTGCCAGCAGTCTCACAGGTGTTGGCTACACCTTC
len: 15; v_gene: TRBV2; abundance: .; j_gene: TRBJ1-1; d_gene: TRBD1; CDR3aa: CASNPQGVFNTEAFF; CDR3nt: TGTGCCAGCAATCCTCAGGGGGTTTTTAACACTGAAGCTTTCTTT
len: 13; v_gene: TRBV5-1; abundance: .; j_gene: TRBJ1-1; d_gene: .; CDR3aa: CASSLGQNAEAFF; CDR3nt: TGTGCCAGCAGCTTGGGACAAAACGCTGAAGCTTTCTTT
len: 10; v_gene: TRBV12-3/TRBV12-4; abundance: many; j_gene: TRBJ1-2; d_gene: .; CDR3aa: CASSPSGYTF; CDR3nt: TGTGCCAGCAGCCCTAGTGGCTACACCTTC
len: 13; v_gene: TRBV28; abundance: few; j_gene: TRBJ1-5; d_gene: .; CDR3aa: CASSFPGAQPQHF; CDR3nt: TGTGCCAGCAGTTTTCCAGGGGCCCAGCCCCAGCATTTT
len: 16; v_gene: TRBV7-9; abundance: few; j_gene: TRBJ2-2; d_gene: .; CDR3aa: CASSLGGTPNTGELFF; CDR3nt: TGTGCCAGCAGCCTCGGCGGGACCCCGAACACCGGGGAGCTGTTTTTT
len: 13; v_gene: TRBV29-1; abundance: many; j_gene: TRBJ1-3; d_gene: .; CDR3aa: CSVEGTLGNTIYF; CDR3nt: TGCAGCGTTGAAGGAACCCTTGGAAACACCATATATTTT
len: 17; v_gene: TRBV7-2; abundance: .; j_gene: TRBJ2-5; d_gene: TRBD2; CDR3aa: CASSLGSSGGTQETQYF; CDR3nt: TGTGCCAGCAGCTTAGGGTCTAGCGGGGGAACTCAAGAGACCCAGTACTTC
len: 13; v_gene: TRBV7-2; abundance: many; j_gene: TRBJ1-1; d_gene: .; CDR3aa: CASSRSQNTEAFF; CDR3nt: TGTGCCAGCAGCCGCTCACAGAACACTGAAGCTTTCTTT
len: 19; v_gene: TRBV7-8; abundance: many; j_gene: TRBJ2-7; d_gene: TRBD2; CDR3aa: CASSLGKGLAGLTSYEQYF; CDR3nt: TGTGCCAGCAGCCTAGGAAAAGGACTAGCGGGACTCACCTCCTACGAGCAGTACTTC
len: 12; v_gene: TRBV29-1; abundance: many; j_gene: TRBJ1-1; d_gene: .; CDR3aa: CSEIKATTEAFF; CDR3nt: TGCAGCGAGATAAAGGCGACCACTGAAGCTTTCTTT
len: 15; v_gene: TRBV7-3; abundance: .; j_gene: TRBJ2-7; d_gene: TRBD2; CDR3aa: CASSSTSGKYNEQYF; CDR3nt: TGTGCCAGCAGCTCTACTAGCGGGAAATATAACGAGCAGTACTTC
len: 15; v_gene: TRBV25-1; abundance: many; j_gene: TRBJ1-4; d_gene: .; CDR3aa: CASSVTLGGEEKLFF; CDR3nt: TGTGCCAGCAGTGTGACCCTAGGGGGGGAGGAAAAACTGTTTTTT
len: 12; v_gene: TRBV10-1; abundance: few; j_gene: TRBJ2-1; d_gene: .; CDR3aa: CASSKSDNEQFF; CDR3nt: TGCGCCAGCAGTAAGTCGGACAATGAGCAGTTCTTC
len: 14; v_gene: TRBV6-6; abundance: .; j_gene: TRBJ1-6; d_gene: .; CDR3aa: CASNWARNNSPLHF; CDR3nt: TGTGCCAGCAACTGGGCCAGGAATAATTCACCCCTCCACTTT
len: 14; v_gene: TRBV7-3; abundance: .; j_gene: TRBJ2-7; d_gene: TRBD1; CDR3aa: CASSGQAPPYEQYF; CDR3nt: TGTGCCAGCAGTGGACAGGCTCCCCCCTACGAGCAGTACTTC
len: 14; v_gene: TRBV29-1; abundance: many; j_gene: TRBJ1-1; d_gene: .; CDR3aa: CSVVMLKANTEAFF; CDR3nt: TGCAGCGTTGTCATGCTGAAAGCAAACACTGAAGCTTTCTTT
len: 16; v_gene: TRBV7-9; abundance: many; j_gene: TRBJ1-4; d_gene: .; CDR3aa: CASSLSRHTTNEKLFF; CDR3nt: TGTGCCAGCAGCTTATCGCGCCATACAACTAATGAAAAACTGTTTTTT
len: 14; v_gene: TRBV12-3/TRBV12-4; abundance: few; j_gene: TRBJ2-7; d_gene: TRBD2; CDR3aa: CASSGGRAGYEQYF; CDR3nt: TGTGCCAGCAGTGGCGGGAGGGCCGGGTACGAGCAGTACTTC
len: 19; v_gene: TRBV7-2; abundance: .; j_gene: TRBJ1-4; d_gene: .; CDR3aa: CASSSLFAPIPATNEKLFF; CDR3nt: TGTGCCAGCAGCTCCCTTTTCGCCCCGATCCCAGCAACTAATGAAAAACTGTTTTTT
len: 14; v_gene: TRBV25-1; abundance: .; j_gene: TRBJ1-3; d_gene: .; CDR3aa: CASSEAGGGNTIYF; CDR3nt: TGTGCCAGCAGTGAGGCTGGGGGTGGAAACACCATATATTTT
len: 14; v_gene: TRBV6-1; abundance: .; j_gene: TRBJ1-1; d_gene: .; CDR3aa: CASSGTQGNTEAFF; CDR3nt: TGTGCCAGCAGTGGGACACAGGGGAACACTGAAGCTTTCTTT
len: 15; v_gene: TRBV5-1; abundance: few; j_gene: TRBJ1-3; d_gene: .; CDR3aa: CASSLGTGIGGTIYF; CDR3nt: TGCGCCAGCAGCTTGGGGACTGGCATCGGGGGCACCATATATTTT
len: 14; v_gene: TRBV20-1; abundance: few; j_gene: TRBJ2-7; d_gene: TRBD2; CDR3aa: CSAQTGTSAYEQYF; CDR3nt: TGCAGTGCTCAGACAGGGACTAGCGCCTACGAGCAGTACTTC
len: 15; v_gene: TRBV10-3; abundance: few; j_gene: TRBJ1-2; d_gene: .; CDR3aa: CAIRFETGTRHGYTF; CDR3nt: TGTGCCATCAGATTTGAAACCGGGACAAGACATGGCTACACCTTC
len: 13; v_gene: TRBV6-6; abundance: .; j_gene: TRBJ1-1; d_gene: .; CDR3aa: CASRRLLNTEAFF; CDR3nt: TGTGCCAGCAGGAGACTTTTGAACACTGAAGCTTTCTTT
len: 17; v_gene: TRBV2; abundance: few; j_gene: TRBJ2-2; d_gene: .; CDR3aa: CASSEALFRASTGELFF; CDR3nt: TGTGCCAGCAGTGAAGCGCTTTTCCGCGCCAGCACCGGGGAGCTGTTTTTT
len: 12; v_gene: TRBV5-1; abundance: .; j_gene: TRBJ1-2; d_gene: .; CDR3aa: CASSDIRDGYTF; CDR3nt: TGCGCCAGCAGCGATATCAGGGACGGCTACACCTTC
len: 14; v_gene: TRBV7-4; abundance: many; j_gene: TRBJ1-5; d_gene: .; CDR3aa: CASSPGLNNQPQHF; CDR3nt: TGTGCCAGCAGCCCCGGGTTGAACAATCAGCCCCAGCATTTT
len: 14; v_gene: TRBV7-6; abundance: .; j_gene: TRBJ1-3; d_gene: TRBD1; CDR3aa: CASSWGDRRNTIYF; CDR3nt: TGTGCCAGCAGCTGGGGGGACAGAAGAAACACCATATATTTT
len: 12; v_gene: TRBV7-2; abundance: many; j_gene: TRBJ1-2; d_gene: .; CDR3aa: CASGTANYGYTF; CDR3nt: TGTGCCAGCGGAACAGCTAACTATGGCTACACCTTC
len: 14; v_gene: TRBV19; abundance: many; j_gene: TRBJ1-2; d_gene: .; CDR3aa: CASSIGAAEYGYTF; CDR3nt: TGTGCCAGTAGTATAGGGGCGGCTGAATATGGCTACACCTTC
len: 16; v_gene: TRBV24-1; abundance: .; j_gene: TRBJ2-3; d_gene: .; CDR3aa: CATSDPARSRADTQYF; CDR3nt: TGTGCCACCAGTGATCCGGCACGCTCGAGGGCAGATACGCAGTATTTT
len: 13; v_gene: TRBV6-6; abundance: .; j_gene: TRBJ1-4; d_gene: .; CDR3aa: CASSSPENEKLFF; CDR3nt: TGTGCCAGCAGTAGCCCAGAGAATGAAAAACTGTTTTTT
len: 14; v_gene: TRBV5-4; abundance: few; j_gene: TRBJ2-2; d_gene: TRBD1; CDR3aa: CASSHRGSTGELFF; CDR3nt: TGTGCCAGCAGTCACAGGGGGAGCACCGGGGAGCTGTTTTTT
len: 13; v_gene: TRBV5-1; abundance: .; j_gene: TRBJ2-6; d_gene: .; CDR3aa: CASSSAGGNVLTF; CDR3nt: TGCGCCAGCAGCTCGGCCGGGGGAAACGTCCTGACTTTC
len: 13; v_gene: TRBV7-2; abundance: many; j_gene: TRBJ1-1; d_gene: .; CDR3aa: CASSPDTDTEAFF; CDR3nt: TGTGCCAGCAGTCCGGACACCGACACTGAAGCTTTCTTT
len: 14; v_gene: TRBV4-2; abundance: many; j_gene: TRBJ1-2; d_gene: .; CDR3aa: CASSQSGTYYGYTF; CDR3nt: TGTGCCAGCAGCCAATCCGGGACGTACTATGGCTACACCTTC
len: 15; v_gene: TRBV20-1; abundance: few; j_gene: TRBJ2-7; d_gene: .; CDR3aa: CSAFGLRVFSYEQYF; CDR3nt: TGCAGTGCTTTTGGCCTCAGGGTGTTTAGCTACGAGCAGTACTTC
len: 13; v_gene: TRBV20-1; abundance: many; j_gene: TRBJ1-1; d_gene: .; CDR3aa: CSAPTPWDGEAFF; CDR3nt: TGCAGTGCCCCAACCCCCTGGGATGGTGAAGCTTTCTTT
len: 14; v_gene: TRBV5-1; abundance: .; j_gene: TRBJ2-7; d_gene: .; CDR3aa: CASSPGSSWYEQYF; CDR3nt: TGCGCCAGCAGCCCGGGGTCGTCGTGGTACGAGCAGTACTTC
len: 15; v_gene: TRBV25-1; abundance: .; j_gene: TRBJ2-7; d_gene: TRBD1; CDR3aa: CASSESRDSSYEQYF; CDR3nt: TGTGCCAGCAGTGAAAGTAGGGACAGCTCCTACGAGCAGTACTTC
len: 14; v_gene: TRBV7-9; abundance: .; j_gene: TRBJ1-5; d_gene: .; CDR3aa: CASSLSMGNQPQHF; CDR3nt: TGTGCCAGCAGCCTTTCAATGGGCAATCAGCCCCAGCATTTT
len: 16; v_gene: TRBV7-2; abundance: many; j_gene: TRBJ2-7; d_gene: TRBD2; CDR3aa: CASSLNGAGHSYEQYF; CDR3nt: TGTGCCAGCAGCTTAAATGGAGCGGGGCACTCCTACGAGCAGTACTTC
len: 15; v_gene: TRBV5-1; abundance: .; j_gene: TRBJ2-7; d_gene: TRBD2; CDR3aa: CASSLEGLGLGEQYF; CDR3nt: TGCGCCAGCAGCTTGGAGGGACTAGGCCTCGGGGAGCAGTACTTC
len: 12; v_gene: TRBV24-1; abundance: few; j_gene: TRBJ2-2; d_gene: TRBD2; CDR3aa: CATSDSSGRLFF; CDR3nt: TGTGCCACCAGTGATTCCAGCGGGAGGCTGTTTTTT
len: 15; v_gene: TRBV19; abundance: .; j_gene: TRBJ2-7; d_gene: TRBD2; CDR3aa: CASSTTLAGPYEQYF; CDR3nt: TGTGCCAGTAGTACTACACTAGCGGGACCATACGAGCAGTACTTC
len: 15; v_gene: TRBV11-2; abundance: .; j_gene: TRBJ2-7; d_gene: TRBD2; CDR3aa: CASSTGLADSYEQYF; CDR3nt: TGTGCCAGCAGCACGGGACTAGCGGACTCCTACGAGCAGTACTTC
len: 14; v_gene: TRBV15; abundance: many; j_gene: TRBJ1-4; d_gene: TRBD1; CDR3aa: CATSLDRVNEKLFF; CDR3nt: TGTGCCACCAGCCTAGACAGGGTTAATGAAAAACTGTTTTTT
len: 14; v_gene: TRBV25-1; abundance: .; j_gene: TRBJ2-7; d_gene: .; CDR3aa: CASSLPGAFYEQYF; CDR3nt: TGTGCCAGCAGTTTACCGGGGGCCTTCTACGAGCAGTACTTC